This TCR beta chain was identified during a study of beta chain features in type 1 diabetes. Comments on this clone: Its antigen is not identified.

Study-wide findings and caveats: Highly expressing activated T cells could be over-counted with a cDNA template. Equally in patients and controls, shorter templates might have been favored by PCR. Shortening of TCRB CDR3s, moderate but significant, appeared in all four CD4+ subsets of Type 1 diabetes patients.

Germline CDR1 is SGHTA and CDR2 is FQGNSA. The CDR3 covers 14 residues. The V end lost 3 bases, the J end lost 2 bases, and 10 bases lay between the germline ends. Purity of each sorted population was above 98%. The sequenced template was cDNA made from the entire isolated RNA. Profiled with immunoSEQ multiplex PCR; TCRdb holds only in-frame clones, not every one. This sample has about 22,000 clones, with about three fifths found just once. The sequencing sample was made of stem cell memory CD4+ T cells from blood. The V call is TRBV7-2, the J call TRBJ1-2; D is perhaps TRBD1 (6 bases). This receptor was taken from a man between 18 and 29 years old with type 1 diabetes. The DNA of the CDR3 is TGTGCCAGCAGCTTCACCGGACAGAACTATGGCTACACCTTC. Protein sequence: CASSFTGQNYGYTF.